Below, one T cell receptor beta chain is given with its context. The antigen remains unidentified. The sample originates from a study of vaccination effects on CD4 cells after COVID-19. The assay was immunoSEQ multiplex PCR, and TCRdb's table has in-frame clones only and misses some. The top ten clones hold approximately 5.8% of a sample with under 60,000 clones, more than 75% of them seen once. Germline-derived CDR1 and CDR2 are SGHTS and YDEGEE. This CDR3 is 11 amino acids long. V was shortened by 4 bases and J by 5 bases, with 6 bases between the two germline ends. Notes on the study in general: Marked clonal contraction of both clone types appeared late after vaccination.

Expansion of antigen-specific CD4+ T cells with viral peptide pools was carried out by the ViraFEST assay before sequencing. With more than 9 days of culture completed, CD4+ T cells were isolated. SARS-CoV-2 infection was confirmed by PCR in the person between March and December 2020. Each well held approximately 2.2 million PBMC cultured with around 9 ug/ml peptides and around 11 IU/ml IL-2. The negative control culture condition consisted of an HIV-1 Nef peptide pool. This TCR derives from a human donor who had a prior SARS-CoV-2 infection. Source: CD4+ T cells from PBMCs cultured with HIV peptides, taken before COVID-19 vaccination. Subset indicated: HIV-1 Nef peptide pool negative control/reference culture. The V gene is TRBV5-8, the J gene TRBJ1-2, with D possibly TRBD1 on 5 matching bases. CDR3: CASSRQYGYTF. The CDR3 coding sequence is TGTGCCAGCAGCAGACAGTATGGCTACACCTTC.